These 23 T cell receptor beta chains were all obtained from the same sample, sequenced in a study of cytomegalovirus exposure and HLA in healthy donors. The primer mix had 60 Vbeta and 13 Jbeta primers. This table comes from immunoSEQ multiplex PCR, and its TCRdb copy is limited to in-frame clones, with some not included. The table records around 200,000 clones, 85% of them present only once. The sequencing input was PBMCs. These receptors were collected from a woman aged 50 to 60 in good health and CMV-seronegative.

The genes are TRBV10-3 and TRBJ1-2; D gene uncertain. The CDR3 extends over 14 amino acids. Trimming left V 6 bases short and J 8 bases short, with 19 bases between. The germline V gene has CDR1 ENHRY and CDR2 SYGVKD. CDR3 coding DNA: TGTGCCATCAGACCGGGTATGTCGGCAGACGGCTACACCTTC. Amino acids: CAIRPGMSADGYTF.

As concerns this clone: Compared with germline, one end of the junction differs, possibly owing to a read error. The genes are TRBV7-9 and TRBJ2-1; D is undetermined. The CDR3 consists of 13 residues. Germline CDR1 is SEHNR and CDR2 is FQNEAQ (reference sequence). The DNA of the CDR3 is TGTTCCAGCAGCTTCCGCGACTACAATGAGCAGTTCTTC. Its translation is CSSSFRDYNEQFF.

V usage is TRBV5-4 and J usage is TRBJ1-1; a weak D match, TRBD1 (6 bases). Looked up from germline, CDR1 is SGHNT and CDR2 is YYREEE (reference sequence). The CDR3 contains 17 residues. The V gene lost 4 bases and the J gene lost 1 base, with 20 bases spanning the gap. CDR3 sequence: CASSIGGRGARNTEAFF. CDR3 nucleotide sequence: TGTGCCAGCAGCATTGGAGGGCGGGGGGCAAGGAACACTGAAGCTTTCTTT.

This clone was counted between two and nine times. Here the CDR3 reads CASSDRASGSFEQYF. CDR3 bases: TGTGCCAGCAGTGACCGGGCTAGCGGGAGCTTCGAGCAGTACTTC. The chain couples TRBV6-1 to TRBJ2-7; 10 bases map to TRBD2. Per germline, CDR1 MNHNS and CDR2 SASEGT. This CDR3 has 15 residues. Germline trimming cut 3 bases from V and 6 bases from J; bases unmatched to any gene: 8.

DNA for the CDR3: TGTGCCAGCAGTTTGACGGGAAGGGTCTACGAGCAGTACTTC. This translates into CASSLTGRVYEQYF. The rearrangement joins TRBV28 to TRBJ2-5; possibly TRBD2 for D (5 bases). The end of the DNA is better explained by TRBJ2-7, so the J call may be wrong. The CDR3 has 14 residues. Germline V CDR1 and CDR2: MDHEN, SYDVKM.

V and J are TRBV19 and TRBJ1-5, with a weak D call TRBD1 (5 bases). The ends were cut back, 4 bases at V and 6 bases at J, with 10 bases in the middle. In germline, CDR1 is LNHDA, CDR2 SQIVND (reference sequence). The CDR3 totals 13 residues. CDR3 DNA sequence: TGTGCCAGTAGTACAGGGTGGGGTCAGCCCCAGCATTTT. Protein: CASSTGWGQPQHF.

V gene TRBV6-1 combines with J gene TRBJ2-7; 7 bases match TRBD2. Germline CDR1 is MNHNS and CDR2 is SASEGT. The CDR3 extends over 13 amino acids. V gave up 8 bases and J gave up 2 bases; unmatched junction bases: 6. In DNA form, the CDR3 reads TGTGCCAGCCGACTAGCCCTGACCTACGAGCAGTACTTC. Its translation is CASRLALTYEQYF.

This chain connects TRBV7-2 to TRBJ2-4; 12 positions match TRBD2. Germline V gene lookup returns CDR1 SGHTA and CDR2 FQGNSA. The CDR3 covers 17 residues. V shed 4 bases and J 0 bases; nucleotides not matched to a gene: 4. The CDR3 bases are TGTGCCAGCAGCTCTAGCGGGAGGGCCGGAGCCAAAAACATTCAGTACTTC. As protein: CASSSSGRAGAKNIQYF.

The chain couples TRBV7-9 to TRBJ2-2; TRBD1 aligns across 7 bases. V lost 8 bases to trimming and J lost 1 base; unmatched junction nucleotides: 1. Per the germline V gene, CDR1 is SEHNR and CDR2 is FQNEAQ (reference sequence). CDR3 length: 13 amino acids. The CDR3 coding sequence is TGTGCCAGCCCAGGGGGGAACACCGGGGAGCTGTTTTTT. Amino acid sequence: CASPGGNTGELFF.

The chain links TRBV28 to TRBJ1-1; D may be TRBD1 (5 bases). The CDR3 is made up of 14 amino acids. Germline V gene data show CDR1 as MDHEN and CDR2 as SYDVKM. The germline V and J ends were trimmed by 5 bases and 4 bases, with 14 bases remaining between them. This CDR3 reads CASSPPRGFTEAFF. The CDR3, as DNA: TGTGCCAGCAGTCCCCCCCGGGGGTTCACTGAAGCTTTCTTT.

CDR3 sequence (DNA): TGTGCCAGCAGCTCGGGGACTAGCGGGACTGAGACCCAGTACTTC. This translates into CASSSGTSGTETQYF. This chain uses TRBV7-6 with TRBJ2-5; 13 bases agree with TRBD2. Germline-derived CDR1 and CDR2 are SGHVS and FNYEAQ. V was clipped by 4 bases and J by 5 bases; unmatched bases: 4. The CDR3 totals 15 residues.

The genes are TRBV28 and TRBJ1-5; possibly TRBD1 for D (5 bases). There are 13 residues in the CDR3. Germline CDR1 and CDR2: MDHEN and SYDVKM. With 11 bases removed from V and 0 bases from J, the gap between germline ends came to 11 bases. CDR3 in amino acids: CACRGGSNQPQHF. Here the CDR3 DNA reads TGTGCCTGTCGGGGGGGTAGCAATCAGCCCCAGCATTTT.

The V call is TRBV5-1, the J call TRBJ2-3; D gene uncertain. The CDR3 extends over 15 amino acids. The germline gives CDR1 SGHRS, CDR2 YFSETQ. Trimming pared 2 bases from V and 2 bases from J, leaving 12 bases between. The CDR3 nucleotides are TGCGCCAGCAGCTTAGCACAACAGTTCACAGATACGCAGTATTTT. The encoded protein is CASSLAQQFTDTQYF.

The chain couples TRBV19 to TRBJ2-7; weak D call: TRBD1 (6 bases). This CDR3 has 16 amino acids. The V end lost 5 bases, the J end lost 3 bases, and 20 bases lay between the germline ends. The germline gives CDR1 LNHDA, CDR2 SQIVND (reference sequence). The CDR3 DNA reads TGTGCCAGTAGTCCCCCAAGGGGGTCAACGCACTACGAGCAGTACTTC. As protein: CASSPPRGSTHYEQYF.

The chain employs TRBV27 and TRBJ2-2; 7 positions agree with TRBD1. V lost 5 bases and J lost 6; bases outside the gene matches: 9. The CDR3 sequence is 15 residues long. The germline V gene has CDR1 MNHEY and CDR2 SMNVEV (reference sequence). The chain's CDR3 is CASSPDREKAGELFF. Written as DNA, the CDR3 is TGTGCCAGCAGTCCCGACAGGGAGAAAGCCGGGGAGCTGTTTTTT.

The chain combines TRBV19 with TRBJ2-7, with D perhaps matching TRBD1 (6 bases). V dropped 2 bases and J dropped 3 bases, with 11 bases sitting between them. The CDR3 contains 14 residues. The germline CDR1 and CDR2 sequences are LNHDA and SQIVND (reference sequence). The chain's CDR3 is CASSIQQGDYEQYF. The CDR3, as DNA: TGTGCCAGTAGTATACAACAGGGCGACTACGAGCAGTACTTC.

The rearrangement uses TRBV28 and TRBJ1-2; 7 bases line up with TRBD1. The CDR3 totals 15 residues. The germline CDR1 and CDR2 sequences are MDHEN and SYDVKM. The trim removed 7 bases at V and 7 bases at J, leaving 15 bases unmatched. The CDR3 is CASTRDVGQESGYTF. The CDR3 nucleotides are TGTGCCAGCACTCGCGACGTAGGACAGGAGTCTGGCTACACCTTC.

This chain links TRBV15 with TRBJ2-7, with TRBD2 matching 12 bases. CDR1 and CDR2 (germline): LNHNV, YYDKDF (reference sequence). The CDR3 covers 19 residues. Trimming cost V 1 base and J 0 bases; bases outside gene matches: 10. For the CDR3, the DNA is TGTGCCACCAGCAGAGCGACCGGGACTAGCGGGCGTAGCTCCTACGAGCAGTACTTC. Amino acid sequence: CATSRATGTSGRSSYEQYF.

This sequence joins TRBV18 and TRBJ2-7, with D possibly TRBD1 on 6 matching bases. Per germline, CDR1 KGHSH and CDR2 LQKENI. V lost 1 base to trimming and J lost 2 bases, with 9 bases between them. CDR3 length: 14 residues. The CDR3 sequence: CASSPLQGPYEQYF. The CDR3 nucleotides read TGTGCCAGCTCACCACTACAGGGCCCCTACGAGCAGTACTTC.

The V call is TRBV7-6, the J call TRBJ1-5, with a possible D match to TRBD1 (5 bases). V gave up 1 base and J gave up 7 bases, with 14 bases separating them. The CDR3 consists of 15 residues. CDR1 and CDR2 (germline): SGHVS, FNYEAQ. CDR3 loop: CASSLGGEVGQPQHF. Here the CDR3 DNA reads TGTGCCAGCAGCTTAGGAGGGGAGGTAGGGCAGCCCCAGCATTTT.

The chain employs TRBV18 and TRBJ2-1; 7 bases line up with TRBD2. Trimming took 3 bases from V and 4 from J; bases not matched to a gene: 9. Per the germline V gene, CDR1 is KGHSH and CDR2 is LQKENI. This CDR3 comprises 16 residues. Here the CDR3 reads CASSPPGGRGYNEQFF. In DNA form, the CDR3 reads TGTGCCAGCTCACCGCCCGGCGGGAGAGGATACAATGAGCAGTTCTTC.

The sample holds one count of this clone. The genes are TRBV6-1 and TRBJ1-1; D may be TRBD1 (6 bases). Trimming removed 6 bases from V and 0 bases from J, with 8 bases in between. The germline gives CDR1 MNHNS, CDR2 SASEGT. The CDR3 contains 13 residues. The CDR3 DNA reads as TGTGCCAGCAGGGGGACACTGAACACTGAAGCTTTCTTT. Translation gives CASRGTLNTEAFF.

The rearrangement uses TRBV6-5 and TRBJ1-5, with TRBD1 matching over 8 bases. The J segment lost 7 bases and the V segment lost 5 bases, leaving 10 bases of the junction unmatched. In germline, CDR1 is MNHEY, CDR2 SVGAGI. The CDR3 has 15 residues. CDR3 residues: CASSTGQGRRQPQHF. As DNA, the CDR3 is TGTGCCAGCAGTACCGGACAGGGACGGAGACAGCCCCAGCATTTT.